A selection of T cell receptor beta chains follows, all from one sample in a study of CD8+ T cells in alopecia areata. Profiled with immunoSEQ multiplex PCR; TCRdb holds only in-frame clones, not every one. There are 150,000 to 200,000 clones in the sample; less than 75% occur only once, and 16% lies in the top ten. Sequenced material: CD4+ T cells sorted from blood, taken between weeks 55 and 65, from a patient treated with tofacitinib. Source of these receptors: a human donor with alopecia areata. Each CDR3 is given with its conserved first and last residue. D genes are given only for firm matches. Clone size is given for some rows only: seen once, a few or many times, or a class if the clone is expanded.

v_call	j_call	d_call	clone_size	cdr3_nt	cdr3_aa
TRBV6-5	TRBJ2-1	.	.	TGTGCCAGCAAGCGGAGCTCCTACAATGAGCAGTTCTTC	CASKRSSYNEQFF
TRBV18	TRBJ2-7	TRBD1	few	TGTGCCAGCTCATACAGGGGGTACGAGCAGTACTTC	CASSYRGYEQYF
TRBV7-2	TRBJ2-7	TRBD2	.	TGTGCCAGCAGCTTGGATAGCGGGGGACGGAACGAGCAGTACTTC	CASSLDSGGRNEQYF
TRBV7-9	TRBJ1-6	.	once	TGTGCCAGCAGCCTTGGACAAGCTTCACCCCTCCACTTT	CASSLGQASPLHF
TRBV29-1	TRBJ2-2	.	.	TGCAGCGCCGCGGGTCTAGCAATCCCCGGGGAGCTGTTTTTT	CSAAGLAIPGELFF
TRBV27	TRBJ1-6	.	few	TGTGCCAGCAGGCGCTGGACAGCAAATTCACCCCTCCACTTT	CASRRWTANSPLHF
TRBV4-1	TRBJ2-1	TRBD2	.	TGCGCCAGCAGCCAAGGGATGGGAGCGGGGGGGAATGAGCAGTTCTTC	CASSQGMGAGGNEQFF
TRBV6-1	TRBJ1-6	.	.	TGTGCCAGCAGTGAAGGTTCCGGTTATAATTCACCCCTCCACTTT	CASSEGSGYNSPLHF
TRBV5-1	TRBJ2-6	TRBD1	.	TGCGCCAGCAGCTTCACAGGGGTTCCCTCTGGGGCCAACGTCCTGACTTTC	CASSFTGVPSGANVLTF
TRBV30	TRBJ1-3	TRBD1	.	TGTGCCTGGAGTGCGGGACAGCTAATCCAAGGAGCTGGAAACACCATATATTTT	CAWSAGQLIQGAGNTIYF
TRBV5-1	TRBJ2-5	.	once	TGCGCCAGCAGCCCGGGACATGGGGAGACCCAGTACTTC	CASSPGHGETQYF
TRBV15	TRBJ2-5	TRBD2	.	TGTGCCACCAGCAGGCGGGGGGGCGCAGAGACCCAGTACTTC	CATSRRGGAETQYF
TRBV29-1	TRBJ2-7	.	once	TGCAGCGTTGATTTCTACTTGGGGGTCTACTCCTACGAGCAGTACTTC	CSVDFYLGVYSYEQYF
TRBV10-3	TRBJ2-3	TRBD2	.	TGTGCCATCAGTGCCGAGCGGGGGTTCACAGATACGCAGTATTTT	CAISAERGFTDTQYF
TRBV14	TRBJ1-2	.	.	TGTGCCAGCAGCCAAGGCGGCCGCAGCTATGGCTACACCTTC	CASSQGGRSYGYTF
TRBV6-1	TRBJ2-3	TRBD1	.	TGTGCCAGCAGTGAAGTGGCAGGGGGTCTTACAGATACGCAGTATTTT	CASSEVAGGLTDTQYF
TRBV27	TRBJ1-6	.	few	TGTGCCAGCAGTTTATCGAGTCAGGGTGGGTCACCCCTCCACTTT	CASSLSSQGGSPLHF
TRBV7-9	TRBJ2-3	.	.	TGTGCCAGCAGCCCCCTTTCTGAGTATTTT	CASSPLSEYF
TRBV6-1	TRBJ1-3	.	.	TGTGCCAGCACACCCCGATCAGGGCCCGGAGACACCATATATTTT	CASTPRSGPGDTIYF
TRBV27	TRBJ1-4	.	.	TGTGCCAGCCGCCAAGCGGGGAACAGTGAAAAACTGTTTTTT	CASRQAGNSEKLFF
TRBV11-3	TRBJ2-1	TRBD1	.	TGTGCCAGCAGCCCCCGGGACAGGGAGCAGTTCTTC	CASSPRDREQFF
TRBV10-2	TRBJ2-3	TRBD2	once	TGCGCCAGCAGTGAGGGGACTAGCGGGGTAGCAGATACGCAGTATTTT	CASSEGTSGVADTQYF
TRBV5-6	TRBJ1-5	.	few	TGTGCCAGCAGCTTCGGACGGGGTCGGGCCAATCAGCCCCAGCATTTT	CASSFGRGRANQPQHF